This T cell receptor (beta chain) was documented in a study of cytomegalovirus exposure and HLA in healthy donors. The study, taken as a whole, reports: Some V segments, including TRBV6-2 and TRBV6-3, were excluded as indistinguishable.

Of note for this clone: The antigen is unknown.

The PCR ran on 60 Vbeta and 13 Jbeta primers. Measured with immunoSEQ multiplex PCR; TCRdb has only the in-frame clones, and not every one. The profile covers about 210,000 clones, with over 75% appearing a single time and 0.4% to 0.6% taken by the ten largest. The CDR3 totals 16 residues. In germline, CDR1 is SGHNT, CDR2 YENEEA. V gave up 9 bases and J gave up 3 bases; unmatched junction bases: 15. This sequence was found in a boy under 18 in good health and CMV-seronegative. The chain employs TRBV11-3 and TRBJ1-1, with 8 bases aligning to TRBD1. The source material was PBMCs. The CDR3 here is CASIGYARGRDTEAFF. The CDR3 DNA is TGTGCCAGTATTGGGTACGCCAGGGGGCGGGACACTGAAGCTTTCTTT.